Following are 14 T cell receptor beta chains from one sample sequenced in a study of T cell responses to AZD1222 COVID-19 vaccine (TCRdb year 2021). The intended sense of this specimen's time point label: baseline before first vaccination. Library prep was done by the immunoSEQ multiplex PCR assay. TCRdb stores this immuneACCESS table with in-frame sequences only. Part of the clones is absent; in the studies checked, under half of the shortfall reflects unresolved V genes, and no reason is known for the rest. In this sample the table shows 140,000 to 150,000 clones, roughly nine tenths of which occur a single time. Roughly 4% of the sample is in the top ten clones. Sequencing was performed on peripheral blood, taken on day 0 of AZD1222 vaccination. The receptors shown here come from an adult in good health.

The chain has TRBV15 and TRBJ2-5; TRBD2 matches 11 bases. The CDR3 is 15 residues long. The trim removed 1 base at V and 7 bases at J, leaving 5 bases unmatched. Germline CDR1 and CDR2: LNHNV and YYDKDF (reference sequence). CDR3 DNA: TGTGCCACCAGCAGAGGACTAGCGGGATTGATGACCCAGTACTTC. Translation gives CATSRGLAGLMTQYF.

The CDR3 loop is CASSTAGGVVAQPQHF. CDR3 sequence (DNA): TGTGCCAGCAGTACGGCAGGGGGTGTTGTAGCTCAGCCCCAGCATTTT. This rearrangement joins TRBV27 to TRBJ1-5; TRBD1 matches 7 bases. Looked up from germline, CDR1 is MNHEY and CDR2 is SMNVEV (reference sequence). The CDR3 covers 16 residues. V was pared by 5 bases and J by 6 bases, with 13 bases of the junction left unmatched.

The V and J genes are TRBV6-2 or TRBV6-3 and TRBJ2-1; no reliable D call. Trimming removed 4 bases from V and 5 bases from J, with 9 bases in between. This CDR3 is built from 13 residues. CDR1 is MNHEY, CDR2 SVGEGT, per germline. The CDR3 DNA reads as TGTGCCAGCAGTTTTCAGCGCCACAATGAGCAGTTCTTC. The encoded protein is CASSFQRHNEQFF.

The chain employs TRBV5-1 and TRBJ1-2; weak D call: TRBD1 (5 bases). Trimming removed 0 bases from V and 2 bases from J, with 5 bases in between. CDR3 length: 13 amino acids. Germline V gene sequence: CDR1 SGHRS, CDR2 YFSETQ. CDR3: CASSLAGNYGYTF. In DNA, the CDR3 is TGCGCCAGCAGCTTGGCAGGGAACTATGGCTACACCTTC.

J is TRBJ2-7 and V is TRBV9, with TRBD2 identical over 9 bases. With V trimmed by 0 bases and J by 3 bases, 7 bases remained unmatched. CDR3 length: 16 residues. CDR1 is SGDLS and CDR2 is YYNGEE in the germline V gene. CDR3 bases: TGTGCCAGCAGCGTAGGGGTAGCGGGAGTAGGCTACGAGCAGTACTTC. Encoded protein: CASSVGVAGVGYEQYF.

V is TRBV7-2 and J is TRBJ2-1; D remains ambiguous. The CDR3 spans 15 residues. V was clipped by 6 bases and J by 5 bases, with 17 bases between them. Germline assignment: CDR1 SGHTA and CDR2 FQGNSA. The CDR3 reads CASSSTSILNNEQFF. CDR3 DNA: TGTGCCAGCAGTTCGACTTCAATCTTAAACAATGAGCAGTTCTTC.

This rearrangement joins TRBV28 to TRBJ1-5; TRBD1 might be the D (5 bases). V lost 2 bases, J lost 6 bases, and 11 bases lay in between. CDR3 size: 14 residues. Looked up from germline, CDR1 is MDHEN and CDR2 is SYDVKM. CDR3 nucleotides: TGTGCCAGCAGTTTACCCCGGGACGCTCAGCCCCAGCATTTT. As protein: CASSLPRDAQPQHF.

The V and J genes are TRBV10-3 and TRBJ1-5; D perhaps matches TRBD1 (6 bases). The length of the CDR3 is 16 residues. Trimming stripped 1 base from V and 2 bases from J, with 12 bases between. Germline CDR1 is ENHRY and CDR2 is SYGVKD. CDR3 sequence (DNA): TGTGCCATCAGTGAGTATGGGGGGCAAGGCAATCAGCCCCAGCATTTT. Protein product: CAISEYGGQGNQPQHF.

V usage is TRBV5-1 and J usage is TRBJ2-7; 7 nucleotides align to TRBD2. Germline lookup yields CDR1 SGHRS and CDR2 YFSETQ. V trimming: 2 bases; J trimming: 4 bases; junction bases outside the gene matches: 6. The CDR3 extends over 14 amino acids. The CDR3 protein is CASSLSGGEYEQYF. The DNA of the CDR3 is TGCGCCAGCAGCTTATCGGGAGGAGAATACGAGCAGTACTTC.

The rearrangement joins TRBV11-2 to TRBJ2-2; no definite D call. V was pared by 5 bases and J by 5 bases, with 6 bases between. Germline assignment: CDR1 SGHAT and CDR2 FQNNGV. The length of the CDR3 is 12 residues. The CDR3 sequence: CASSQWTGELFF. The DNA for the CDR3 is TGTGCCAGCAGCCAGTGGACCGGGGAGCTGTTTTTT.

The chain links TRBV5-6 to TRBJ2-1; D remains ambiguous. Looked up from germline, CDR1 is SGHDT and CDR2 is YYEEEE. Deletions cut 2 bases from V and 3 bases from J, with 12 bases between. The CDR3 consists of 15 residues. CDR3 nucleotides: TGTGCCAGCAGCTTTAGGGCTCCTGGCTACAATGAGCAGTTCTTC. This encodes CASSFRAPGYNEQFF.

The chain carries TRBV11-2 and TRBJ2-7, with D perhaps matching TRBD1 (5 bases). The CDR3 extends over 15 amino acids. CDR1 SGHAT and CDR2 FQNNGV come from the germline V gene. V shed 0 bases and J shed 2 bases, with 11 bases lying between them. CDR3 in amino acids: CASSLDIDSPYEQYF. The CDR3 nucleotides are TGTGCCAGCAGCTTAGATATTGACAGTCCCTACGAGCAGTACTTC.

The V and J genes are TRBV12-3 or TRBV12-4 and TRBJ2-1, with no clear D. With 3 bases removed from V and 8 bases from J, the gap between germline ends came to 5 bases. This CDR3 is 11 amino acids long. CDR3 in DNA: TGTGCCAGCAGTTTTGGGCATGAGCAGTTCTTC. This translates into CASSFGHEQFF.

This chain links TRBV6-5 with TRBJ1-1; D perhaps matches TRBD1 (5 bases). Looked up from germline, CDR1 is MNHEY and CDR2 is SVGAGI. This CDR3 has 13 amino acids. Deletions cut 4 bases from V and 7 bases from J, with 13 bases between. The CDR3 protein is CASSFGHSSEAFF. The CDR3 bases are TGTGCCAGCAGTTTCGGACACTCGAGTGAAGCTTTCTTT.